The text below deals with one TCR beta chain. Its antigen is currently unknown. Anti-CD3/anti-CD28 beads served as a nonspecific positive control stimulus. CD4+ T cells upregulating both CD40 ligand and CD69 were sorted as responding cells. Plasma HIV-1 RNA stayed below 50 copies/mL for at least 4 years. CD4+ T cell counts exceeded 400 cells/uL; CMV serology was positive. The data originate from a study of persistence of HIV-infected CD4 T cells. Study overall: Anti-CD3/anti-CD28 stimulation activated a higher proportion of cells than antigen stimulation, with lower memory fraction.

The libraries were made with immunoSEQ version 4 in survey mode. Generated by immunoSEQ multiplex PCR, the TCRdb table keeps only in-frame clones and is missing some. The data show 40,000 or so clones, with roughly 90% seen just once and 0.85% to 1.3% held by the top ten. The V end lost 2 bases, the J end lost 10 bases, and 19 bases lay between the germline ends. Per the germline V gene, CDR1 is SGHRS and CDR2 is YFSETQ. CDR3 length: 16 residues. Sequenced here: CD4+ T cells sorted from PBMCs after approximately 19-hour stimulation, sampled from a patient who received antiretroviral therapy. The TCR comes from an adult man with HIV who was CMV-seropositive. This chain uses TRBV5-1 with TRBJ1-6; D is uncertain. The CDR3 loop is CASSLIGVEARSPLHF. In nucleotides, the CDR3 is TGCGCCAGCAGCTTAATTGGAGTAGAGGCGAGGTCACCCCTCCACTTT.